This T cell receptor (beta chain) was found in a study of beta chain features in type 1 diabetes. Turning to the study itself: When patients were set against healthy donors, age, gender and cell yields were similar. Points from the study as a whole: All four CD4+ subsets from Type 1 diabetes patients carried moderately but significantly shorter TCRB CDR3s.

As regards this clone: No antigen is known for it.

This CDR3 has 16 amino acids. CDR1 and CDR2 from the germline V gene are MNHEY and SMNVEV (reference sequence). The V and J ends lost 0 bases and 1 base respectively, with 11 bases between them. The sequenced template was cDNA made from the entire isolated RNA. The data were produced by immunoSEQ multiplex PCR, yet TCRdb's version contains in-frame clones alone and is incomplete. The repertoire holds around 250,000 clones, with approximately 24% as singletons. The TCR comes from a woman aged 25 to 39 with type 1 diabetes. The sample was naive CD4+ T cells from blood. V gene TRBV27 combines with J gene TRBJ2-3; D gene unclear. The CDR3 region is CASSLSPRVGTDTQYF. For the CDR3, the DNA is TGTGCCAGCAGTTTATCCCCTCGAGTTGGCACAGATACGCAGTATTTT.